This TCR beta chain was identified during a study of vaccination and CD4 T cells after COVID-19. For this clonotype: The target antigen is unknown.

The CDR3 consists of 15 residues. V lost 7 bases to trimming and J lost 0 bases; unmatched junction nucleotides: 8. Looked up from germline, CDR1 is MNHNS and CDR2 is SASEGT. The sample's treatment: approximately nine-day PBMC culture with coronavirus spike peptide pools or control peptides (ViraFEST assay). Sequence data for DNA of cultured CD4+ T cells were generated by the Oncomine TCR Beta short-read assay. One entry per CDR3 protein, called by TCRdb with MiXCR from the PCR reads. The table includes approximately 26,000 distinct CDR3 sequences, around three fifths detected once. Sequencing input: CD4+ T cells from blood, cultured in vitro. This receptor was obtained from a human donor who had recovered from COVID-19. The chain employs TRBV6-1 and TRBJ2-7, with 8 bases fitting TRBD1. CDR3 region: CASNSGTGNSYEQYF. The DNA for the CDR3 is TGTGCCAGCAATTCCGGGACAGGAAACTCCTACGAGCAGTACTTC.